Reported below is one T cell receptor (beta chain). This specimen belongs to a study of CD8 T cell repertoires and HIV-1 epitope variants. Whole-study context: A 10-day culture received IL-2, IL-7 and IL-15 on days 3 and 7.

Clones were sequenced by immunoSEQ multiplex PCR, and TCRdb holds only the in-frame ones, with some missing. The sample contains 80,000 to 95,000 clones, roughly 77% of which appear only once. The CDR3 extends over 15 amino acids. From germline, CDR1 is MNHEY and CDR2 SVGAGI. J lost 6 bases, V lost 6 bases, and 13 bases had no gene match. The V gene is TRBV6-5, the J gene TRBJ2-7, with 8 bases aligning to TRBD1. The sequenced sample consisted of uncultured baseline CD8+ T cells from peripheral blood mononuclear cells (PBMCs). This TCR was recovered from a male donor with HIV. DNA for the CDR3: TGTGCCAGCAGGGGTGGCAGGGGGCTTACTTTCGAGCAGTACTTC. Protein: CASRGGRGLTFEQYF.